The next 2 T cell receptor beta chains were all read from a single sample in a study of T cells after yellow fever vaccination. One entry per CDR3 protein, called by TCRdb with MiXCR from the 5' RACE reads. This table holds a few hundred thousand distinct CDR3 sequences, approximately 3% found once. This sample comprised CD4+ T cells sorted from PBMCs, obtained 10 days after the yellow fever booster vaccination. These receptors came from a man between 18 and 29 years old who received the YFV17D yellow fever vaccine.

This clonotype was recorded many times. The chain carries TRBV23-1 and TRBJ2-7; D gene ambiguous. TRBV23-1 is an ORF; its function is uncertain. V lost 6 bases and J lost 2, with 14 bases in between. CDR3 length: 14 amino acids. The CDR3 sequence: CASSAEKGPYEQYV. CDR3 DNA: TGCGCCAGCAGCGCAGAGAAGGGCCCCTACGAGCAGTACGTC.

The rearrangement links TRBV4-3 to TRBJ2-6; 11 bases match TRBD1. Germline V gene sequence: CDR1 LGHNA, CDR2 YSLEER. V trimming: 5 bases; J trimming: 3 bases; junction bases outside the gene matches: 3. This CDR3 comprises 16 residues. The chain's CDR3 is CASSLDRGLGANVLTF. CDR3 bases: TGCGCCAGCAGCTTGGACAGGGGGCTTGGGGCCAACGTCCTGACTTTC.